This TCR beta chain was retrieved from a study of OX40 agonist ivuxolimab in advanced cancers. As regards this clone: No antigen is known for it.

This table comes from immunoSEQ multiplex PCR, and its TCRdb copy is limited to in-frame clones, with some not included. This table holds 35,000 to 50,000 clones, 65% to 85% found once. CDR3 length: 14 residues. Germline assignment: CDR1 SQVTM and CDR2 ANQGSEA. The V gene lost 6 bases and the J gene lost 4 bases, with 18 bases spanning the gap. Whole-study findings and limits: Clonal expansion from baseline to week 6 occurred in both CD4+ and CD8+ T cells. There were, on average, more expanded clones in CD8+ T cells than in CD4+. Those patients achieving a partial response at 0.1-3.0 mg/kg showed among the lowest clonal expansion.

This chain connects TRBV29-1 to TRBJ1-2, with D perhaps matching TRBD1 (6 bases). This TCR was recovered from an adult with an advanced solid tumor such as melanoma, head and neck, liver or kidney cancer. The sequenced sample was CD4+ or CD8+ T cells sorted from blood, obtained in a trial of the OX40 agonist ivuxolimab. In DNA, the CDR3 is TGCAGCGTCAGGGCAGGGGATAGGAGCTATGGCTACACCTTC. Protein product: CSVRAGDRSYGYTF.